These T cell receptor beta chains were read from a single sample in a study of cytomegalovirus exposure and HLA in healthy donors. Here immunoSEQ multiplex PCR was the method, and the copy in TCRdb shows in-frame clones only, minus some. Among 95,000 to 150,000 clones listed, around three quarters were seen once. Sequenced: PBMCs. These receptor sequences come from a woman aged 30 to 39 in good health and CMV-seropositive. Both conserved end residues are part of each CDR3. Each record gives: J gene, V gene, D gene, CDR3 protein. A D gene is named only where the DNA matches it firmly.

J: TRBJ2-7
V: TRBV10-3
D: TRBD2
CDR3: CAISEGGDGSYRYF

J: TRBJ1-6
V: TRBV7-3
D: NA
CDR3: CASSSDTNSPLHF

J: TRBJ2-1
V: TRBV7-9
D: TRBD1
CDR3: CASSPMGQGNSYEQFF

J: TRBJ1-5
V: TRBV6-1
D: NA
CDR3: CASSGDRFPTQPQHF

J: TRBJ2-6
V: TRBV5-4
D: NA
CDR3: CASSSRGSGANVLTF

J: TRBJ2-5
V: TRBV4-1
D: NA
CDR3: CASSQDRSSRMLETQYF

J: TRBJ2-7
V: TRBV7-3
D: NA
CDR3: CASSLTRGYEQYF

J: TRBJ2-2
V: TRBV6-5
D: TRBD2
CDR3: CASSWVSGGNTGELFF

J: TRBJ2-5
V: TRBV5-1
D: TRBD2
CDR3: CASSLTSGGPQETQYF

J: TRBJ2-2
V: TRBV7-2
D: NA
CDR3: CASSRGQGGFGELFF

J: TRBJ1-6
V: TRBV6-5
D: NA
CDR3: CASSPIQGNSPLHF

J: TRBJ1-1
V: TRBV5-1
D: NA
CDR3: CASSLTGPNTEAFF

J: TRBJ2-1
V: TRBV2
D: TRBD2
CDR3: CASNGRGGRTVEQFF

J: TRBJ1-2
V: TRBV4-1
D: TRBD1
CDR3: CASSQGSGTGVNYGYTF

J: TRBJ2-3
V: TRBV2
D: NA
CDR3: CASSHRPGTDTQYF

J: TRBJ2-1
V: TRBV4-2
D: NA
CDR3: CASSQVGGAGYNEQFF

J: TRBJ1-2
V: TRBV30
D: TRBD1
CDR3: CAWSVNRGLHGYTF

J: TRBJ2-7
V: TRBV11-2
D: NA
CDR3: CASTHGGEAYEQYF

J: TRBJ2-2
V: TRBV2
D: NA
CDR3: CATNQGSMNTGELFF

J: TRBJ2-7
V: TRBV6-5
D: NA
CDR3: CASSEGGRYEQYF

J: TRBJ2-1
V: TRBV28
D: TRBD1
CDR3: CASRTGQGTYNEQFF

J: TRBJ2-2
V: TRBV2
D: TRBD2
CDR3: CASSEPPWGSTRDYGGELFF

J: TRBJ2-7
V: TRBV28
D: NA
CDR3: CASSRTLSYEQYF

J: TRBJ2-3
V: TRBV25-1
D: TRBD1
CDR3: CASSRDSKPTDTQYF

J: TRBJ1-6
V: TRBV5-1
D: TRBD1
CDR3: CASSGDRGHSPLHF

J: TRBJ1-6
V: TRBV7-2
D: NA
CDR3: CASSTVLSPLHF

J: TRBJ2-7
V: TRBV6-5
D: NA
CDR3: CASSYSTPPSYEQYF

J: TRBJ2-1
V: TRBV7-2
D: NA
CDR3: CASSSGRWRGQFF